This entry describes one TCR beta chain. This sample is part of a study of sequential checkpoint blockade in melanoma. About the study: After both sequences, patients received maintenance nivolumab.

Germline CDR1 and CDR2: SGHDN and FVKESK. The CDR3 totals 15 residues. Trimming removed 1 base from V and 1 base from J, with 10 bases in between. Treatment defined: randomized to nivolumab then ipilimumab (arm A) or the reverse (arm B). Patients had received no earlier DNA-damaging chemotherapy. Data came from immunoSEQ multiplex PCR; TCRdb stores just in-frame clones and leaves some out. The table shows about 17,000 clones, with roughly 80% occurring only once. The sample in question was CD8+ T cells sorted from blood (inferred from file names), obtained from a patient given nivolumab and ipilimumab in sequence. The sequence was obtained from a human donor with melanoma. V usage is TRBV14 and J usage is TRBJ1-1; D may be TRBD1 (5 bases). CDR3 DNA sequence: TGTGCCAGCAGCCAAGCGGGACTTAGGAACACTGAAGCTTTCTTT. Translated, it gives CASSQAGLRNTEAFF. Full variable domain (remainder filled in from reference TRBV14 and TRBJ1-1): EAGVTQFPSHSVIEKGQTVTLRCDPISGHDNLYWYRRVMGKEIKFLLHFVKESKQDESGMPNNRFLAERTGGTYSTLKVQPAELEDSGVYFCASSQAGLRNTEAFFGQGTRLTVV.